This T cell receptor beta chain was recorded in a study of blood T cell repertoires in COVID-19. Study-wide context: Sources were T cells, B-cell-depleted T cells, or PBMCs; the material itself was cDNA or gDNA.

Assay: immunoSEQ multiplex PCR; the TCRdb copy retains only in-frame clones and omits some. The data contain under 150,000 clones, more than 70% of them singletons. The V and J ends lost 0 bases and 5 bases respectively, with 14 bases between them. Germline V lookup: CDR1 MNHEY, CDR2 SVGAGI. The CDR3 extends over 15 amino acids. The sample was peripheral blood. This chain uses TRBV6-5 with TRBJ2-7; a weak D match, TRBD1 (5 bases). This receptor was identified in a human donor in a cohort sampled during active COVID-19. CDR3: CASSYSPRQGHEQYF. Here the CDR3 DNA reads TGTGCCAGCAGTTACTCCCCCCGGCAGGGCCACGAGCAGTACTTC.